This TCR beta chain was obtained from a study of blood T cell repertoires in COVID-19. Generated by immunoSEQ multiplex PCR, the TCRdb table keeps only in-frame clones and is missing some. This repertoire shows hundreds of thousands of clones, 86% found once; its top ten account for 1.4%. V was cut by 1 base and J by 5 bases, with 8 bases left in between. Looked up from germline, CDR1 is SEHNR and CDR2 is FQNEAQ (reference sequence). This CDR3 is built from 13 residues. The sequence derives from a woman younger than 45 with active or convalescent COVID-19. Material for sequencing was peripheral blood. This chain links TRBV7-9 with TRBJ1-2; unclear D gene. This CDR3 reads CASSLGGLYGYTF. DNA for the CDR3: TGTGCCAGCAGCTTAGGAGGCCTTTATGGCTACACCTTC.